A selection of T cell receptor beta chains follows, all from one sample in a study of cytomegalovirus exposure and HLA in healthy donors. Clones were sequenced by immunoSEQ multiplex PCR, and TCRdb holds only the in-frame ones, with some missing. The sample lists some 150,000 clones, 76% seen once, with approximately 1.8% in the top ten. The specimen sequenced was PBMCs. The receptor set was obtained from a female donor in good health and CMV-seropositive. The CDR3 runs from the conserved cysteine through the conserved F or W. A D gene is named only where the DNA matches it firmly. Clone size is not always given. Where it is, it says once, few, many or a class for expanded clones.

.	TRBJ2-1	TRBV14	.	CASSQARDSYNEQFF	TGTGCCAGCAGCCAAGCTAGAGACAGCTACAATGAGCAGTTCTTC
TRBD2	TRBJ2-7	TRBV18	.	CASSPGTSSTYEQYF	TGTGCCAGCTCACCCGGGACTAGCAGTACCTACGAGCAGTACTTC
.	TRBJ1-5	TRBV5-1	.	CASSPLAGSNQPQHF	TGCGCCAGCAGCCCGCTGGCGGGGAGCAATCAGCCCCAGCATTTT
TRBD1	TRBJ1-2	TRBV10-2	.	CASGISGTGDGYTF	TGCGCCAGCGGAATATCCGGGACAGGGGATGGCTACACCTTC
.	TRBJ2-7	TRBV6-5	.	CASSYSQIYEQYF	TGTGCCAGCAGTTACTCCCAGATATACGAGCAGTACTTC
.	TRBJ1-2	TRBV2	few	CASSVRAYYAGYTF	TGTGCCAGCAGTGTAAGAGCCTACTATGCTGGCTACACCTTC
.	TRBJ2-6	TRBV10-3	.	CATGQGLFSGANVLTF	TGTGCCACGGGGCAGGGACTCTTCTCTGGGGCCAACGTCCTGACTTTC
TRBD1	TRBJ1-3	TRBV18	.	CASANTGGSLSGNTIYF	TGTGCCAGCGCTAACACAGGGGGCTCCCTCTCTGGAAACACCATATATTTT
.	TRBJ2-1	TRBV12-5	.	CASGLARGEQFF	TGTGCTAGTGGTTTGGCCAGGGGAGAGCAGTTCTTC
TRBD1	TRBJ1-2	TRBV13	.	CASSSGTGNYGYTF	TGTGCCAGCAGCTCAGGGACAGGGAACTATGGCTACACCTTC
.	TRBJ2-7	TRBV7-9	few	CASSPLLGTRTYEQYF	TGTGCCAGCAGCCCCCTCCTTGGGACAAGGACTTACGAGCAGTACTTC
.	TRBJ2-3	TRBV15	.	CATSRDGGMITDTQYF	TGTGCCACCAGCAGAGATGGGGGGATGATTACAGATACGCAGTATTTT
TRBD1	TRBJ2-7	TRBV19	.	CASSKQGGGYEQYF	TGTGCCAGTAGTAAACAGGGGGGTGGCTACGAGCAGTACTTC
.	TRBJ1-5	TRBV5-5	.	CASSGRTGGSDQPQHF	TGTGCCAGCAGCGGGAGAACAGGAGGGAGTGATCAGCCCCAGCATTTT
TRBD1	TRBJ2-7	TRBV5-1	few	CASSAREHRDRASYEQYF	TGCGCCAGCAGCGCCCGGGAACACCGGGACAGGGCTTCCTACGAGCAGTACTTC
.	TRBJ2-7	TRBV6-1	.	CASSDGRLDEQYF	TGTGCCAGCAGTGACGGCAGGCTCGACGAGCAGTACTTC
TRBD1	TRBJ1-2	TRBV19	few	CASSNGQGALNYGYTF	TGTGCCAGTAGTAATGGCCAGGGGGCGCTTAACTATGGCTACACCTTC
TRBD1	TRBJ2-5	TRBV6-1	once	CASSVTGSETQYF	TGTGCCAGCAGCGTGACAGGGTCAGAGACCCAGTACTTC
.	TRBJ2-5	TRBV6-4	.	CAPKVEAGQETQYF	TGTGCCCCCAAAGTCGAGGCAGGGCAAGAGACCCAGTACTTC
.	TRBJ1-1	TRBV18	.	CASSPRSLYGGEAEAFF	TGTGCCAGCTCACCACGATCCCTTTACGGCGGGGAGGCTGAAGCTTTCTTT
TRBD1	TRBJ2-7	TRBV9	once	CASSARQGSYEQYF	TGTGCCAGCAGCGCGAGACAGGGTTCCTACGAGCAGTACTTC
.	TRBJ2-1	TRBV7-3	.	CASSLGLYNEQFF	TGTGCCAGCAGCTTAGGGCTTTACAATGAGCAGTTCTTC
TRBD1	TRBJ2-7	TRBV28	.	CASTGTGPYEQYF	TGTGCCAGCACTGGGACAGGGCCCTACGAGCAGTACTTC
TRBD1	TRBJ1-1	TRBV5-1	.	CASSMTGINTEAFF	TGCGCCAGCAGCATGACAGGGATTAACACTGAAGCTTTCTTT
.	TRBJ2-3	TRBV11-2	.	CASSLAGGTDTQYF	TGTGCCAGCAGCTTAGCGGGAGGCACAGATACGCAGTATTTT
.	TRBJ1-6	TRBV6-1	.	CASSEWGQPNSPLHF	TGTGCCAGCAGTGAATGGGGACAACCCAATTCACCCCTCCACTTT
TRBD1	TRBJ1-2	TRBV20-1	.	CSARQGGGYTF	TGCAGTGCCCGCCAGGGGGGCGGCTACACCTTC
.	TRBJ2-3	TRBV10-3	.	CAISESGADTQYF	TGTGCCATCAGTGAGTCAGGGGCCGATACGCAGTATTTT
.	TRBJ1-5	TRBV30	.	CAWSVIQANQPQHF	TGTGCCTGGAGTGTGATACAGGCCAATCAGCCCCAGCATTTT
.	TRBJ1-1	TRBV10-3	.	CAINTGYTEAFF	TGTGCCATCAATACAGGGTACACTGAAGCTTTCTTT
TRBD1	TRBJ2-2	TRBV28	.	CASRVYRGDDTGELFF	TGTGCCAGCAGAGTGTACAGGGGAGATGACACCGGGGAGCTGTTTTTT
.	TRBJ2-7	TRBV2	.	CASSAGQRSEQYF	TGTGCCAGCAGTGCCGGACAGCGCAGCGAGCAGTACTTC
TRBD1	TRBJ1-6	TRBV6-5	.	CASSPWRTGGSPLHF	TGTGCCAGCAGTCCTTGGAGGACAGGGGGTTCACCCCTCCACTTT
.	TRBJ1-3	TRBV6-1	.	CASSESAGNTIYF	TGTGCCAGCAGTGAATCGGCTGGAAACACCATATATTTT
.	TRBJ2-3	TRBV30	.	CAWSPRGAGLPDTQYF	TGTGCCTGGAGTCCCCGGGGGGCGGGTTTACCAGATACGCAGTATTTT
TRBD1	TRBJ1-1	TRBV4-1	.	CASSQVDRLNTEAFF	TGCGCCAGCAGCCAAGTGGACAGGCTGAACACTGAAGCTTTCTTT
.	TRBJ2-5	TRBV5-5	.	CASSIVGGGAETQYF	TGTGCCAGCAGTATCGTCGGAGGGGGCGCGGAGACCCAGTACTTC
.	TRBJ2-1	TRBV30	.	CAWGRTGTADNEQFF	TGTGCCTGGGGAAGAACCGGGACTGCGGACAATGAGCAGTTCTTC
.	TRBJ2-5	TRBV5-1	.	CASSLGYSQETQYF	TGCGCCAGCAGCTTGGGCTACTCCCAAGAGACCCAGTACTTC
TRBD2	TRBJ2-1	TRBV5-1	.	CASSLAAGGNGYNEQFF	TGCGCCAGCAGCTTGGCGGCGGGGGGTAATGGCTACAATGAGCAGTTCTTC
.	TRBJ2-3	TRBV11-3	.	CASSLLGSSDTQYF	TGTGCCAGCAGCTTACTCGGGAGCTCAGATACGCAGTATTTT
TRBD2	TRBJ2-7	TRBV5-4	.	CASSSRGYRGVNEQYF	TGTGCCAGCAGCTCGCGAGGGTATCGGGGGGTCAACGAGCAGTACTTC
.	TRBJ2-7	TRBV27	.	CASRLKDRNYEQYF	TGTGCCAGCAGGCTAAAGGACAGAAATTACGAGCAGTACTTC
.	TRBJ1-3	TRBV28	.	CASSYPTQRSGNTIYF	TGTGCCAGCAGTTATCCCACTCAGCGATCTGGAAACACCATATATTTT